This T cell receptor beta chain was retrieved from a study of chemoradiotherapy in HPV16-positive cancers. Study in general: A couple of HPV16-positive patients' cells yielded candidate HPV-specific clones and common motifs.

Study results and limitations: During treatment, candidate HPV-specific clones and E7-related motifs expanded in tumor. Functional assays defining HPV-specific T cells used only a couple of HPV16-positive patients. For HPV16-positive patients, expanding HPV-responsive T cells associated with longer recurrence-free survival.

The germline gives CDR1 MGHRA, CDR2 YSYEKL. V gave up 2 bases and J gave up 4 bases, with 11 bases separating them. The CDR3 contains 14 residues. Of note for this clone: The antigen is not known.

TCRdb keeps only in-frame clones here, not all; method: immunoSEQ multiplex PCR. The table includes some 1,700 clones, 55% to 85% detected once. This receptor was identified in a human donor with HPV-associated anogenital cancer. The genes are TRBV4-1 and TRBJ2-5, with a tentative D call TRBD2 (5 bases). Sample: tumor tissue, taken from a patient who underwent chemoradiotherapy. CDR3 nucleotide sequence: TGCGCCAGCAGCCAATCAGCGGCTCGAGAGACCCAGTACTTC. Translating it yields CASSQSAARETQYF.